These 26 T cell receptor beta chains were sequenced from one sample in a study of T cells expressing NK-cell markers. TCRdb re-called the 5' RACE reads and shows each CDR3 protein once, DNA omitted. The sample data list about 180,000 distinct CDR3 sequences. Sequencing was carried out using blood T cells: a sorted CD56 or NKG2C T cell subset, CD4+ or CD8+ T cells, or bulk PBMC T cells (not recorded which). The receptors come from a woman between 18 and 69 years old in good health.

The chain carries TRBV12-3 or TRBV12-4 and TRBJ2-1. The CDR3 has 17 residues. This CDR3 is CASSLGLRSSSYNEQFF.

The chain has TRBV5-1 and TRBJ1-1; the TRBD1 assignment by TCRdb is unverifiable without DNA. The CDR3 has 15 residues. Germline V gene data show CDR1 as SGHRS and CDR2 as YFSETQ. CDR3 protein: CASSKGGRMNTEAFF.

The chain links TRBV20-1 to TRBJ1-5. Per the germline V gene, CDR1 is DFQATT and CDR2 is SNEGSKA (reference sequence). CDR3 size: 12 residues. The CDR3 sequence is CSATGGQQPQHF.

This chain's CDR3 is CATSRDPTSTDTQYF. The chain carries TRBV15 and TRBJ2-3. Germline loops: CDR1 LNHNV, CDR2 YYDKDF (reference sequence). This CDR3 region has 15 residues.

V and J are TRBV6-5 and TRBJ2-3; as DNA is missing, the TRBD1 call by TCRdb cannot be tested. Per germline, CDR1 MNHEY and CDR2 SVGAGI. The CDR3 runs 15 residues. The CDR3 sequence is CASSSGDRVGDTQYF.

V gene TRBV20-1 combines with J gene TRBJ1-4. The germline V gene has CDR1 DFQATT and CDR2 SNEGSKA (reference sequence). The CDR3 has 13 residues. CDR3 loop: CSARGLINEKLFF.

This chain uses TRBV2 with TRBJ2-1; the TCRdb call, TRBD1, lacks DNA for checking. Per germline, CDR1 SNHLY and CDR2 FYNNEI. The CDR3 extends over 16 amino acids. The CDR3: CASTYGGGPGFNEQFF.

The gene calls are TRBV20-1 and TRBJ2-3. Germline CDR1 and CDR2: DFQATT and SNEGSKA (reference sequence). The CDR3 covers 17 residues. The CDR3 spells CSARDTLRTSDTDTQYF.

V gene TRBV3-1 combines with J gene TRBJ1-2. Germline V gene lookup returns CDR1 LGHDT and CDR2 YNNKEL (reference sequence). This CDR3 is built from 13 residues. The CDR3 sequence: CASSQVNGYGYTF.

V is TRBV5-1 and J is TRBJ2-7; TCRdb outputs TRBD1, but without DNA this stays unchecked. CDR3 length equals 16 residues. The germline V gene has CDR1 SGHRS and CDR2 YFSETQ. Here the CDR3 reads CASSPPGTGDSYEQYF.

The V and J genes are TRBV6-1 and TRBJ2-1; the D gene TCRdb calls, TRBD1, cannot be checked with no DNA. Germline CDR1 is MNHNS and CDR2 is SASEGT. The CDR3 totals 14 residues. The CDR3 region is CASTQPGQYNEQFF.

The rearrangement uses TRBV20-1 and TRBJ2-7. Germline V lookup: CDR1 DFQATT, CDR2 SNEGSKA (reference sequence). The CDR3 runs 11 residues. This CDR3 reads CSATKNYEQYF.

The J gene is TRBJ2-3, the V gene TRBV20-1; TCRdb gives TRBD2 as the D gene, but with no DNA this cannot be confirmed. Germline CDR1 is DFQATT and CDR2 is SNEGSKA (reference sequence). This CDR3 region has 16 residues. CDR3 sequence reads: CSAAVLAGGSTDTQYF.

The chain has TRBV12-3 or TRBV12-4 and TRBJ1-1. The CDR3 loop spans 13 amino acids. The CDR3 protein is CASRTTGPGPPFF.

The rearrangement links TRBV7-9 to TRBJ2-5; TCRdb's D gene call, TRBD1, goes unchecked for lack of DNA. This CDR3 spans 15 amino acids. CDR1 and CDR2 (germline): SEHNR, FQNEAQ (reference sequence). This CDR3 reads CASSTGAAGQETQYF.

This sequence joins TRBV3-1 and TRBJ2-3; TCRdb returns TRBD1, unconfirmable since there is no DNA. The CDR3 loop spans 14 amino acids. Germline V lookup: CDR1 LGHDT, CDR2 YNNKEL (reference sequence). This chain's CDR3 is CASGGGTSTDTQYF.

The rearrangement uses TRBV29-1 and TRBJ2-3. The CDR3 totals 13 residues. Germline values: CDR1 SQVTM, CDR2 ANQGSEA. CDR3 in amino acids: CSVENHSGDTQYF.

The chain recombines TRBV20-1 with TRBJ2-5; TCRdb reports TRBD1, a call that lacks DNA to check it against. CDR3 size: 11 residues. Germline values: CDR1 DFQATT, CDR2 SNEGSKA (reference sequence). CDR3 region: CSAQGKETQYF.

This chain joins TRBV20-1 and TRBJ1-5. This CDR3 spans 17 amino acids. Germline V gene sequence: CDR1 DFQATT, CDR2 SNEGSKA (reference sequence). This chain's CDR3 is CSARDAARSGGNQPQHF.

This chain's CDR3 is CSARKGQGANEQYF. The chain combines TRBV20-1 with TRBJ2-7; lacking DNA, the TRBD1 call made by TCRdb goes unchecked. The CDR3 runs 14 residues. CDR1 DFQATT and CDR2 SNEGSKA come from the germline V gene (reference sequence).

The rearrangement joins TRBV20-1 to TRBJ2-3; TCRdb names TRBD1, which stays unverified in the absence of DNA. The CDR3 has 14 residues. The germline gives CDR1 DFQATT, CDR2 SNEGSKA (reference sequence). This CDR3 is CSAPRDRPANTQYF.

This chain uses TRBV5-1 with TRBJ2-1; TCRdb lists TRBD2, though no DNA is available to test this call. Germline values: CDR1 SGHRS, CDR2 YFSETQ. This CDR3 spans 15 amino acids. The CDR3 is CASSLTSGVYNEQFF.

The chain couples TRBV30 to TRBJ1-5. The CDR3 sequence is 13 residues long. Germline lookup yields CDR1 GTSNPN and CDR2 SVGIG (reference sequence). CDR3 residues: CAWTPNSNQPQHF.

This CDR3 is CASNNGEGRLDEQFF. J is TRBJ2-1 and V is TRBV6-1; TCRdb's assignment of TRBD2 cannot be checked, as there is no DNA. The CDR3 has 15 amino acids. Germline assignment: CDR1 MNHNS and CDR2 SASEGT.

The CDR3 sequence is CSPQDPGSDTQYF. The gene calls are TRBV20-1 and TRBJ2-3; TCRdb picks TRBD2, but there is no DNA to check that call. CDR1 is DFQATT, CDR2 SNEGSKA, per germline (reference sequence). CDR3 length: 13 amino acids.

V gene TRBV5-1 combines with J gene TRBJ1-1; with no DNA, the TCRdb D assignment of TRBD1 cannot be verified. This CDR3 has 15 amino acids. Germline CDR1 reads SGHRS; CDR2 reads YFSETQ. The CDR3 sequence: CASSQGSNMNTEAFF.